The rows below give T cell receptor beta chains drawn from one sample of a study of blood T cells in healthy people across ages. TCRdb reprocessed the 5' RACE reads via MiXCR and lists one record per CDR3 protein. Here the sample spans approximately 1,000,000 distinct CDR3 sequences, 40% to 50% being singletons. Sequencing was performed on blood. The receptor source for this set is a woman in her sixties or seventies in good health. The CDR3 runs from the conserved cysteine through the conserved F or W. A D gene is named only where the DNA matches it firmly. Clone size is stated in some rows and not others, as once, few, many or a class when expanded.

V	length	size	J	D	CDR3	DNA
TRBV27	13	.	TRBJ2-7	TRBD1	CASSVWTGNEQYF	TGTGCCAGCAGTGTGTGGACAGGGAACGAGCAGTACTTC
TRBV5-6	15	.	TRBJ2-7	TRBD1	CASSLYGQATYEQYF	TGTGCCAGCAGCTTGTACGGACAGGCCACCTACGAGCAGTACTTC
TRBV27	18	.	TRBJ2-2	TRBD2	CASSGTSGSYGPPGELFF	TGTGCCAGCAGTGGGACTAGCGGGAGTTATGGCCCCCCCGGGGAGCTGTTTTTT
TRBV7-2	14	.	TRBJ2-7	.	CASSLMGSSYEQYF	TGTGCCAGCAGCTTGATGGGGAGCTCCTACGAGCAGTACTTC
TRBV27	16	.	TRBJ2-1	TRBD1	CASSLYAGTGYNEQFF	TGTGCCAGCAGTTTATACGCCGGGACAGGGTACAATGAGCAGTTCTTC
TRBV6-2/TRBV6-3	15	few	TRBJ1-2	.	CASSYNDRPLGGYTF	TGTGCCAGCAGTTACAACGACAGGCCTTTGGGGGGCTACACCTTC
TRBV7-3	15	.	TRBJ2-1	TRBD2	CASSISLAGEGEQFF	TGTGCCAGCAGCATCTCACTAGCGGGAGAAGGTGAGCAGTTCTTC
TRBV12-3/TRBV12-4	14	.	TRBJ2-1	.	CANQLGPGDNEQFF	TGTGCCAACCAGCTTGGACCCGGCGACAATGAGCAGTTCTTC
TRBV27	15	.	TRBJ2-3	.	CASSQTNTDTDTQYF	TGTGCCAGCAGTCAAACTAACACGGATACAGATACGCAGTATTTT
TRBV7-9	16	few	TRBJ2-1	.	CASSLRELGAHNEQFF	TGTGCCAGCAGCTTAAGGGAGCTGGGGGCCCACAATGAGCAGTTCTTC